This record covers a single T cell receptor (beta chain). What it binds is unknown. The data belong to a study of graft-versus-host responses after intestinal transplantation. Study-wide points: Among recipient marrow samples, GvH clones were found; some appeared first in ileum or blood. High graft-versus-host to host-versus-graft T cell clonal ratios marked allografts of patients with graft-donor macrochimerism. An association linked early post-transplant HvG declines with peak circulating GvH clone levels.

The CDR3 has 16 residues. CDR1 is MDHEN, CDR2 SYDVKM, per germline. V dropped 1 base and J dropped 0; count of bases not matched to a gene: 2. This table comes from immunoSEQ multiplex PCR, and its TCRdb copy is limited to in-frame clones, with some not included. This repertoire shows 30,000 to 45,000 clones, over 90% found once; its top ten account for over 20%. The chain combines TRBV28 with TRBJ2-5; 10 bases are shared with TRBD1. The material sequenced was unstimulated CD8+ T cells sorted from spleen or lymph node cells, taken before transplant. The clonotype was recovered from a human donor who was the organ donor for an intestinal transplant. In DNA, the CDR3 is TGTGCCAGCAGTTTATCGGACAGGGGGTACCAAGAGACCCAGTACTTC. This translates into CASSLSDRGYQETQYF.